The entry below gives a single T cell receptor beta chain sequence along with its context. It has no known antigen specificity. The sample holds no much larger clone one base away, and base qualities are not on file. This sample was taken from a study of vaccination and CD4 T cells after COVID-19 (dated by TCRdb to about 2022). In the study overall: SARS-CoV-2 positivity had been established in the convalescent patients by nasal swab PCR, and mild disease was recorded in several of these patients and severe disease in one. In the convalescent cohort there were six males and four females, among whom were two Hispanic individuals, seven Caucasians, two Asians and one multiracial person. Each participant got two doses of either the Pfizer-BioNTech BNT162b2 vaccine (n=8) or the Moderna mRNA-1273 vaccine (n=2). Post-COVID blood samples from convalescent patients were collected a median of roughly 100 days after diagnosis, with a range of roughly 30 to 170 days. Post-vaccine blood samples were collected a median of approximately 77 days after the second vaccine dose, ranging from roughly 12 to 250 days. For stimulating the cultures, overlapping spike peptide pools were used, derived from SARS-CoV-2 as well as from the common cold coronaviruses HCoV-NL63, HCoV-OC43 and HCoV-229E. In control cultures, a CEFX viral epitope pool was used as positive control, an HIV-1 Nef peptide pool was used as negative control, or no peptide was added. The spike-specific CD4+ TCR repertoire was compared before and after mRNA vaccination in nine to ten COVID-19 convalescent patients and a few infection-naive healthy vaccine recipients.

Counted from cysteine to phenylalanine, this CDR3 has 15 amino acids. Kept here is only the CDR3 DNA, which spans 45 bases and is read in frame from base 1. Taken from the germline V gene, the CDR1 and CDR2 loops are SGHDT and YYEEEE. Trimming takes 1 base from V and 5 bases from J, and the germline ends sit 12 bases apart. What the treatment or condition label conveys for this sample: approximately nine-day PBMC culture with coronavirus spike peptide pools or control peptides (ViraFEST assay). The study used the ViraFEST assay, which expanded antigen-specific T cells with peptide pools and then identified expanded clonotypes by TCR sequencing. Positive SARS-CoV-2 PCR tests in the convalescent patients dated from March to December 2020, before Alpha, Beta and Delta variants emerged in the United States. About 2 million PBMCs per well were cultured in IMDM with approximately 5% human AB serum and approximately 10 IU/ml IL-2, plus 10 ug/ml peptide pools. Half of the culture medium was replaced with fresh IL-2-containing medium on days 3 and 7. Once the cells had been in culture for less than 12 days, the EasySep CD4+ T cell isolation kit was used to isolate CD4+ T cells by negative selection. Ficoll-Paque Plus gradient centrifugation was used to isolate PBMCs from whole blood, and the isolated PBMCs were then either used fresh or cryopreserved at -140C. Culture conditions were generally each tested in triplicate wells.

Study-wide conclusions, independent of this receptor: Among the post-vaccine SARS-CoV-2-reactive clones in convalescent patients, a median about 86% showed up only after vaccination, which suggests vaccine-specific priming. Of the vaccine-specific clones found in convalescent patients, nearly all (304 of 307) were mono-reactive for SARS-CoV-2 spike instead of being cross-reactive with common cold coronaviruses. The median number of SARS-CoV-2-reactive clonotypes rose from under 25 after infection to approximately 41 after vaccination, but the change was not significant. The study included relatively few convalescent patients and did not analyze early timepoints after natural infection.

The library was built by means of PCR. TCR sequencing of DNA from cultured CD4+ T cells used the Oncomine TCR Beta short-read assay at the Johns Hopkins FTIC core. The QIAamp micro DNA kit was used to extract genomic DNA from the cultured CD4+ T cells. Oncomine TCR Beta libraries from cultured CD4+ T cells were pooled using unique dual indexes and sequenced on an Illumina iSeq 100. The authors' pipeline ran thus. Non-productive sequences were filtered out, and CDR3s that did not start with C, did not end with F or W, or were shorter than 7 amino acids were discarded. The MANAFEST web application was used to identify antigen-specific clonotypes by comparing peptide-stimulated wells against reference wells and other culture wells. For a clone to be called positive, the clone needed an FDR below 0.05, an odds ratio above 5, and a productive frequency above 0.1% in at least two of three replicate wells. A clonotype counted as cross-reactive if it showed significant expansion both in the SARS-CoV-2 spike wells and in at least one common cold coronavirus spike condition. Levenshtein distances (stringdist) and unrooted phylogenetic trees (ape) in R version 3.6.1 were used to assess CDR3 homology. The public reads were run again by TCRdb, first through fastp at Q25 and then through MiXCR, and only productive beta chains were kept. All rows with the same CDR3 protein become a single entry with the most common DNA and genes. The authors' filters were not applied to this entry. This sample lists around 8,100 distinct CDR3 sequences; around a fifth were detected once. Roughly 9% of the sample comes from the top ten.

This sample comprised CD4+ T cells from blood, cultured in vitro, obtained after SARS-CoV-2 vaccination. The receptor chain draws on TRBV5-6 and TRBJ2-2; the D gene assignment is ambiguous. The sequence derives from a human donor who had recovered from COVID-19. In nucleotides, the sequence is TGTGCCAGCAGCTTGTACGGGCTTGGTACCGGGGAGCTGTTTTTT. Translated, it reads CASSLYGLGTGELFF.